The 17 T cell receptor beta chains presented below share a single source sample, sequenced in a study of blood T cell repertoires in COVID-19. Sequenced by immunoSEQ multiplex PCR; TCRdb stores in-frame clones only, minus some. Of 45,000 to 60,000 clones in the sample, about 81% are singletons; the top ten hold roughly 2.5%. The sequencing sample was made of peripheral blood. The receptors were gathered from a man aged 50-59 years with acute or convalescent COVID-19.

The chain uses TRBV18 and TRBJ2-1; D unclear. The CDR3 totals 15 residues. The germline V gene has CDR1 KGHSH and CDR2 LQKENI. V was pared by 6 bases and J by 0 bases, with 12 bases between. CDR3 nucleotide sequence: TGTGCCAGCTCCCTAACGATTGGCTCCTACAATGAGCAGTTCTTC. It is translated as CASSLTIGSYNEQFF.

The rearrangement links TRBV12-3 or TRBV12-4 to TRBJ1-5; TRBD1 might be the D (6 bases). The CDR3 has 13 amino acids. V lost 7 bases and J 6 bases, leaving 13 bases between the germline ends. CDR3 protein: CASIQGPGQPQHF. CDR3 in DNA: TGTGCCAGCATTCAGGGGCCCGGTCAGCCCCAGCATTTT.

V gene TRBV28 combines with J gene TRBJ2-3; the D gene is possibly TRBD2 (6 bases). Germline CDR1 reads MDHEN; CDR2 reads SYDVKM. The V gene lost 7 bases and the J gene lost 6 bases, with 23 bases spanning the gap. CDR3 size: 16 residues. This CDR3 reads CASTAAGAGRTDTQYF. In nucleotides, the CDR3 is TGTGCCAGCACCGCCGCTGGGGCGGGAAGGACCGATACGCAGTATTTT.

This chain links TRBV30 with TRBJ1-6; weak D call: TRBD1 (6 bases). The CDR3 consists of 14 residues. CDR1 GTSNPN and CDR2 SVGIG come from the germline V gene (reference sequence). V was trimmed by 2 bases and J by 6 bases, leaving 11 bases between them. CDR3 residues: CAWSRRQANSPLHF. The CDR3 DNA is TGTGCCTGGAGTCGGAGACAGGCTAATTCACCCCTCCACTTT.

V and J are TRBV29-1 and TRBJ1-3; 7 bases are shared with TRBD2. The J call could be wrong; TRBJ2-2 is a better fit for the DNA end. Looked up from germline, CDR1 is SQVTM and CDR2 is ANQGSEA. This CDR3 contains 13 residues. The CDR3 spells CSVVPSGTGELFF. The CDR3 bases are TGCAGCGTTGTGCCTAGCGGCACCGGGGAGCTGTTTTTT.

V and J are TRBV24-1 and TRBJ2-3, with a tentative D call TRBD2 (5 bases). Deletions cut 5 bases from V and 2 bases from J, with 16 bases between. Germline V gene sequence: CDR1 KGHDR, CDR2 SFDVKD. The CDR3 length is 16 residues. In DNA form, the CDR3 reads TGTGCCACCAGTGCTCTATCCCCCGGGAACACAGATACGCAGTATTTT. It specifies CATSALSPGNTDTQYF.

Remarks on this clone: An end of the junction does not agree with germline; a read error may underlie this. The gene calls are TRBV5-8 and TRBJ1-3, with TRBD1 as a possible D gene (6 bases). The CDR3 has 14 amino acids. From germline, CDR1 is SGHTS and CDR2 YDEGEE. The CDR3 reads CASRLVGGGNTIYF. In nucleotides, the CDR3 is TGTGCCAGCAGATTGGTAGGGGGTGGAAACACCATATATTTT.

The sample holds a few counts of this clone. This chain uses TRBV6-1 with TRBJ2-1, with TRBD2 matching over 7 bases. The CDR3 contains 16 residues. The junction had 8 bases not matched to a gene; V was cut back by 3 bases and J by 3 bases. Germline V lookup: CDR1 MNHNS, CDR2 SASEGT. The CDR3 loop reads CASSELAVNHYNEQFF. In nucleotides, the CDR3 is TGTGCCAGCAGTGAGCTAGCGGTAAACCACTACAATGAGCAGTTCTTC.

The chain couples TRBV7-9 to TRBJ2-7; TRBD1 agrees at 7 bases. Germline assignment: CDR1 SEHNR and CDR2 FQNEAQ (reference sequence). The trim removed 5 bases at V and 4 bases at J, leaving 8 bases unmatched. The CDR3 has 14 residues. This CDR3 is CASSPGTDPYEQYF. The CDR3 DNA reads TGTGCCAGCAGCCCCGGGACAGACCCATACGAGCAGTACTTC. Full variable domain (remainder filled in from reference TRBV7-9 and TRBJ2-7): DTGVSQNPRHKITKRGQNVTFRCDPISEHNRLYWYRQTLGQGPEFLTYFQNEAQLEKSRLLSDRFSAERPKGSFSTLEIQRTEQGDSAMYLCASSPGTDPYEQYFGPGTRLTVT.

This chain links TRBV19 with TRBJ2-7; tentatively, D is TRBD1 (5 bases). The germline CDR1 and CDR2 sequences are LNHDA and SQIVND (reference sequence). V lost 4 bases, J lost 6 bases, and 7 bases lay in between. This CDR3 spans 11 amino acids. The CDR3: CASSTGREQYF. CDR3 nucleotides: TGTGCCAGTAGTACAGGGCGCGAGCAGTACTTC.

J is TRBJ1-1 and V is TRBV6-5; D unclear. Between the trimmed V and J ends, which lost 4 bases and 3 bases, there was a span of 15 bases. This CDR3 has 15 residues. From germline, CDR1 is MNHEY and CDR2 SVGAGI. The CDR3 loop reads CASSFREGIDTEAFF. CDR3 DNA sequence: TGTGCCAGCAGTTTTCGGGAGGGAATCGACACTGAAGCTTTCTTT.

This chain links TRBV6-5 with TRBJ2-1; D unresolved. This CDR3 has 12 amino acids. The V gene lost 6 bases and the J gene lost 9 bases, with 12 bases spanning the gap. Germline CDR1 and CDR2: MNHEY and SVGAGI. The CDR3 DNA reads TGTGCCAGCAGCCTAGAGCCAGCTGAGCAGTTCTTC. Amino acids: CASSLEPAEQFF.

The V gene is TRBV5-4, the J gene TRBJ2-7; D might be TRBD2 (6 bases). There are 16 residues in the CDR3. V was trimmed by 4 bases and J by 1 base, leaving 18 bases between them. Germline lookup yields CDR1 SGHNT and CDR2 YYREEE (reference sequence). CDR3 DNA: TGTGCCAGCAGCCTTGGTGGGGGGACGATTTCCTACGAGCAGTACTTC. Translation gives CASSLGGGTISYEQYF.

The CDR3 is CASSTGQGSTDTQYF. The CDR3 DNA reads TGTGCCAGCAGTACCGGACAGGGGAGCACAGATACGCAGTATTTT. The chain links TRBV27 to TRBJ2-3; 9 positions match TRBD1. Germline V gives CDR1 MNHEY, CDR2 SMNVEV (reference sequence). The CDR3 covers 15 residues. Unmatched junction bases numbered 3, after V lost 5 bases and J lost 0 bases.

V and J are TRBV10-3 and TRBJ2-1; D gene uncertain. The CDR3 extends over 17 amino acids. Trimming removed 1 base from V and 2 bases from J, with 15 bases in between. Germline-derived CDR1 and CDR2 are ENHRY and SYGVKD. CDR3 in amino acids: CAISEFLTVPPYNEQFF. The CDR3 coding sequence is TGTGCCATCAGTGAGTTCTTAACAGTCCCCCCCTACAATGAGCAGTTCTTC.

This clone was detected only once. The V gene is TRBV2, the J gene TRBJ1-2; TRBD1 agrees at 8 bases. CDR3 size: 11 residues. With 4 bases clipped from V and 13 bases from J, the junction kept 5 bases outside the gene matches. Germline assignment: CDR1 SNHLY and CDR2 FYNNEI. DNA for the CDR3: TGTGCCAGCAGTGGCCAGGGGGCTGGCACCTTC. Translating gives CASSGQGAGTF.

This clone appeared once. This chain joins TRBV5-6 and TRBJ2-3, with TRBD2 matching over 7 bases. The CDR3 is made up of 16 amino acids. Germline V lookup: CDR1 SGHDT, CDR2 YYEEEE. The junction had 8 bases not matched to a gene; V was cut back by 0 bases and J by 4 bases. CDR3: CASSLARGGKADTQYF. The DNA for the CDR3 is TGTGCCAGCAGCTTGGCGAGGGGAGGGAAGGCAGATACGCAGTATTTT.